This T cell receptor (beta chain) was recovered during a study of post-analysis software for immune sequencing data. In the study overall: Recorded disease courses covered relapsing-remitting, secondary progressive and progressive-relapsing multiple sclerosis. Some patients had no subtype annotation. Broader study findings: A handful of TRBV segments were significantly more frequent in patients than in controls. TRBV5-6, TRBV5-1 and TRBV20-1 were among these segments. Patients with multiple sclerosis recorded significantly lower normalized Chao1 diversity than controls, the study found.

The germline CDR1 and CDR2 sequences are SGHDT and YYEEEE. The CDR3 loop spans 14 amino acids. The V and J ends lost 2 bases and 7 bases, in that order; junction bases with no gene match: 3. This clonotype occurred a few times. Its target is unknown. cDNA libraries for TCR beta contained unique molecular identifiers. Starting from approximately 1 to 10 million T cells, the study yielded 460,000 or so cDNA molecules. In TCRdb, the PCR reads were re-called with MiXCR into one record per CDR3 protein. This sample has roughly 700,000 distinct CDR3 sequences; about 27% occur once, and the top ten carry roughly 0.57%.

Sequenced: blood. The TCR was taken from a girl aged 5-17 years with multiple sclerosis. J is TRBJ1-2 and V is TRBV5-6; 12 bases align to TRBD1. Here the CDR3 DNA reads TGTGCCAGCAGCTTTGGGACAGGGGGCTTTGGCTACACCTTC. Translated: CASSFGTGGFGYTF. Based on the CDR3 plus reference TRBV5-6 and TRBJ1-2, the full variable domain is DAGVTQSPTHLIKTRGQQVTLRCSPKSGHDTVSWYQQALGQGPQFIFQYYEEEERQRGNFPDRFSGHQFPNYSSELNVNALLLGDSALYLCASSFGTGGFGYTFGSGTRLTVV.